These T cell receptor beta chains were read from a single sample in a study of CD8 T cells in Susac syndrome. TCRdb redid the calling of the immunoSEQ multiplex PCR reads with MiXCR, one entry per CDR3 protein. The sample holds some 300,000 distinct CDR3 sequences, about 88% seen once. Sequencing input: CD8+ T cells from PBMCs. These receptors were collected from a human donor with multiple sclerosis. Each CDR3 is given with its conserved first and last residue. Each record gives: J gene, V gene, clone size, D gene, CDR3 DNA, CDR3 protein. D genes are given only for firm matches. Clone sizes are given selectively: once, few, many, or a class where the clone is expanded.

TRBJ1-5,TRBV7-9,NA,NA,TGTGCCAGCAGCTTATGGCAGTTCAATCAGCCCCAGCATTTT,CASSLWQFNQPQHF
TRBJ2-3,TRBV7-2,NA,TRBD2,TGTGCCAGCAGCTTAGCGGGACTAGCGAAACCAACGCAGTATTTT,CASSLAGLAKPTQYF
TRBJ2-5,TRBV7-9,NA,NA,TGTGCCAGCAGCCAGGGCCCGAACCGGGAGACCCAGTACTTC,CASSQGPNRETQYF
TRBJ2-2,TRBV5-1,NA,TRBD2,TGCGCCAGCAGCTTGCCGGTAGCGGGAGACCCCCGTGTCACCGGGGAGCTGTTTTTT,CASSLPVAGDPRVTGELFF
TRBJ1-1,TRBV7-8,NA,NA,TGTGCCAGCAGTGAGGGGTTCGGCACTGAAGCTTTCTTT,CASSEGFGTEAFF
TRBJ2-7,TRBV19,few,TRBD1,TGTGCCAGTAGTATAGATCGGACAGGGGAGCAGTACTTC,CASSIDRTGEQYF
TRBJ2-7,TRBV29-1,NA,NA,TGCAGCGTTGAGACAGGCCCCTACGAGCAGTACTTC,CSVETGPYEQYF
TRBJ2-3,TRBV27,NA,NA,TGTGCCAGCAGTTTATCAAGGCTCACAGATACGCAGTATTTT,CASSLSRLTDTQYF
TRBJ2-7,TRBV6-1,NA,NA,TGTGCCAGCAGTCCACTCGAACAGGGAAGGCACGAGCAGTACTTC,CASSPLEQGRHEQYF
TRBJ2-3,TRBV19,NA,TRBD2,TGTGCCAGTATGGGGACTAGCGGGAGGAAAGATACGCAGTATTTT,CASMGTSGRKDTQYF
TRBJ2-2,TRBV2,NA,NA,TGTGCCAGCAGAGGCAGATACACCGGGGAGCTGTTTTTT,CASRGRYTGELFF
TRBJ1-2,TRBV28,NA,TRBD1,TGTGCCAGCACCGTACAGGGGTTGGATTTGCATGGCTACACCTTC,CASTVQGLDLHGYTF
TRBJ1-1,TRBV2,once,NA,TGTGTTATCAACACTGAAGCTTTCTTT,CVINTEAFF
TRBJ2-2,TRBV29-1,NA,TRBD1,TGCAGCGTTGAAGGACAGACAGGGGATACCGGGGAGCTGTTTTTT,CSVEGQTGDTGELFF
TRBJ2-7,TRBV20-1,once,NA,TGCAGTGCTAGGGGGTCTAGCGCCCACTACGAGCAGTACTTC,CSARGSSAHYEQYF
TRBJ2-2,TRBV5-1,NA,TRBD2,TGCGCCAGCAGCGCAAGGACTAGCGGGATCACCGGGGAGCTGTTTTTT,CASSARTSGITGELFF
TRBJ2-1,TRBV7-8,NA,TRBD2,TGTGCCGGCAGCCCCGGATTGGCTAGCGGGAGTCCGGCTATACGGAATGAGCAGTTCTTC,CAGSPGLASGSPAIRNEQFF
TRBJ2-1,TRBV7-9,NA,NA,TGTGCCAGCAGGAAGGCGGGTCCTAATGAGCAGTTCTTC,CASRKAGPNEQFF
TRBJ2-5,TRBV7-9,NA,TRBD2,TGTGCCAGCAGCGGGGGGACTAGTGCCGAGACCCAGTACTTC,CASSGGTSAETQYF
TRBJ2-3,TRBV7-3,NA,TRBD2,TGTGCCAGCAGCTTACTCGGGACTAGGCCAGATACGCAGTATTTT,CASSLLGTRPDTQYF
TRBJ1-3,TRBV7-9,NA,NA,TGTGCCAGCAGCTTACAATCCAGGGAGGCCATATATTTT,CASSLQSREAIYF
TRBJ2-1,TRBV28,NA,NA,TGTGCCAGCAGATTTGAGGGAGAGGACAATGAGCAGTTCTTC,CASRFEGEDNEQFF
TRBJ2-3,TRBV27,NA,TRBD2,TGTGCCAGCAGTTTAAGGGGTAGGGGACTACTAACAGATACGCAGTATTTT,CASSLRGRGLLTDTQYF
TRBJ2-7,TRBV5-5,NA,NA,TGTGCCAGCAGCTTGGCGGACGCCTACGAGCAGTACTTC,CASSLADAYEQYF